Reported below is one T cell receptor (beta chain). Antigen: not known. The data were obtained in a study of cytomegalovirus exposure and HLA in healthy donors. The donors were healthy bone marrow donors. Study-wide results and limits: Upon later analysis, HLA-associated TCR beta chains proved more clonally expanded than other, equally common chains. Reports indicated that the classifier achieved high specificity and sensitivity in diagnosing cytomegalovirus status.

Germline loops: CDR1 LNHNV, CDR2 YYDKDF (reference sequence). The CDR3 is made up of 15 amino acids. V lost 8 bases to trimming and J lost 2 bases, with 16 bases between them. A multiplex PCR was run with 60 Vbeta primers and 13 Jbeta primers. Per the original methods: A later analysis tallied 80 million or so unique TCR beta chains, approximately 10 million of them shared. Profiling relied on immunoSEQ multiplex PCR, and the TCRdb table lists in-frame clones only, not all of them. D and trimming were read from the DNA, whereas the V and J calls and clone size are those reported in that table. The data contain about 160,000 clones, 60% to 85% of them singletons.

This rearrangement joins TRBV15 to TRBJ2-1, with D possibly being TRBD2 (6 bases). The receptor was derived from a man over 45 in good health and CMV-seropositive. Specimen: PBMCs. The CDR3 DNA reads TGTGCCACCCAAGGCCAGCGGGCCACCTACAATGAGCAGTTCTTC. The encoded protein is CATQGQRATYNEQFF. Looking up the rest from reference TRBV15 and TRBJ2-1 gives the full variable domain: DAMVIQNPRYQVTQFGKPVTLSCSQTLNHNVMYWYQQKSSQAPKLLFHYYDKDFNNEADTPDNFQSRRPNTSFCFLDIRSPGLGDTAMYLCATQGQRATYNEQFFGPGTRLTVL.